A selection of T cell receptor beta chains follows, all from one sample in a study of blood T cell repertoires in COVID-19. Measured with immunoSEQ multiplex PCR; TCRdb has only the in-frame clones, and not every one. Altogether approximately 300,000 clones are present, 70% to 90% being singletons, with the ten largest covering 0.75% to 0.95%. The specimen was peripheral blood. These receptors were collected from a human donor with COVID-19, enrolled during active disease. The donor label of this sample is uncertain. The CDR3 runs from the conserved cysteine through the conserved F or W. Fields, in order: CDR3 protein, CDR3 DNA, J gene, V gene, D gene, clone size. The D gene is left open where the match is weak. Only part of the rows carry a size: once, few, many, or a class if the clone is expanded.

CASSRAGYADTQYF	TGTGCCAGCAGCCGGGCGGGATATGCAGATACGCAGTATTTT	TRBJ2-3	TRBV3-1/TRBV3-2	.	.
CASQGLASEQYF	TGTGCCAGCCAGGGACTAGCGAGCGAGCAGTACTTC	TRBJ2-7	TRBV28	TRBD2	.
CASSVGAGAGETQYF	TGTGCCAGCAGCGTAGGAGCGGGAGCGGGAGAGACCCAGTACTTC	TRBJ2-5	TRBV9	TRBD2	.
CASSTGTGNQPQHF	TGCGCCAGCAGCACCGGGACAGGGAATCAGCCCCAGCATTTT	TRBJ1-5	TRBV5-1	TRBD1	.
CAWSVGGTGGISPLHF	TGTGCCTGGAGTGTAGGGGGGACAGGGGGAATTTCACCCCTCCACTTT	TRBJ1-6	TRBV30	TRBD1	.
CASSLGTGTRGYEQYF	TGTGCTAGCAGCTTAGGGACCGGGACACGAGGCTACGAGCAGTACTTC	TRBJ2-7	TRBV7-7	.	.
CASSLSGTSGRQSGELFF	TGTGCCAGCAGCTTAAGCGGGACTAGCGGGAGACAATCCGGGGAGCTGTTTTTT	TRBJ2-2	TRBV7-3	TRBD2	.
CASSPSVGGAPYEQYF	TGTGCCAGCAGTCCCTCTGTAGGTGGGGCCCCCTACGAGCAGTACTTC	TRBJ2-7	TRBV6-4	.	.
CASSKAERVQASTDTQYF	TGTGCCAGCAGCAAAGCCGAACGTGTGCAGGCTTCCACAGATACGCAGTATTTT	TRBJ2-3	TRBV21-1	.	.
CASSLDRGSNSPLHF	TGCGCCAGCAGCCTGGACAGGGGGTCCAATTCACCCCTCCACTTT	TRBJ1-6	TRBV5-1	TRBD1	.
CASREGLATDTQYF	TGTGCCAGCCGAGAGGGACTAGCGACAGATACGCAGTATTTT	TRBJ2-3	TRBV2	TRBD2	.
CASSLGGWDEQYF	TGTGCCAGCAGTTTAGGGGGCTGGGACGAGCAGTACTTC	TRBJ2-7	TRBV12-3/TRBV12-4	.	.
CASTGRLYRGGGELFF	TGTGCCAGTACCGGGAGGCTTTACCGAGGGGGCGGGGAGCTGTTTTTT	TRBJ2-2	TRBV19	.	.
CAWSDRGRGPQHF	TGTGCCTGGAGTGACAGGGGCCGGGGGCCCCAGCATTTT	TRBJ1-5	TRBV30	TRBD1	.
CASSLGPGTGDNTIYF	TGTGCCAGCAGCTTAGGCCCAGGGACAGGGGATAACACCATATATTTT	TRBJ1-3	TRBV7-2	TRBD1	.
CGIGAGWGDTQYF	TGTGGGATTGGAGCAGGGTGGGGAGATACGCAGTATTTT	TRBJ2-3	TRBV30	.	.
CASSLVGGARGANVLTF	TGTGCCAGCAGCTTGGTGGGTGGGGCACGGGGGGCCAACGTCCTGACTTTC	TRBJ2-6	TRBV5-5	.	.
CASSLDRSGSNEDNEQFF	TGTGCCAGCAGCTTAGATCGTAGCGGGAGTAACGAGGACAATGAGCAGTTCTTC	TRBJ2-1	TRBV7-9	TRBD2	once
CASSQTGQPQHF	TGTGCCAGCAGCCAAACAGGGCAGCCCCAGCATTTT	TRBJ1-5	TRBV7-2	.	.
CASSPPGQRVSSEQYF	TGTGCCAGCTCACCACCGGGTCAGCGGGTTTCGTCCGAGCAGTACTTC	TRBJ2-7	TRBV18	.	.
CASSELRGGRETQYF	TGTGCCAGCAGTGAACTCCGGGGGGGGAGGGAGACCCAGTACTTC	TRBJ2-5	TRBV6-1	TRBD2	once
CASSLSQGSYGYTF	TGTGCCAGCAGCTTAAGTCAGGGTTCCTATGGCTACACCTTC	TRBJ1-2	TRBV7-2	.	.
CAWGQGQETQYF	TGTGCCTGGGGACAGGGCCAAGAGACCCAGTACTTC	TRBJ2-5	TRBV5-4	TRBD1	.
CATSGWGETYNEQFF	TGTGCCACCAGTGGCTGGGGGGAGACCTACAATGAGCAGTTCTTC	TRBJ2-1	TRBV24-1	.	.
CSVTRQGVGEQYF	TGCAGCGTTACTCGACAGGGGGTAGGGGAGCAGTACTTC	TRBJ2-7	TRBV29-1	TRBD1	.
CAWNARRDSPLHF	TGTGCCTGGAATGCTAGGCGGGATTCACCCCTCCACTTT	TRBJ1-6	TRBV30	.	.
CASSLSAGETQYF	TGTGCCAGCAGTTTAAGTGCGGGGGAGACCCAGTACTTC	TRBJ2-5	TRBV12-3/TRBV12-4	.	.
CASSLNGRSYGYTF	TGTGCCAGCAGCTTAAACGGGAGATCCTATGGCTACACCTTC	TRBJ1-2	TRBV7-6	.	once
CASSGASIGTYTF	TGTGCCAGCAGCGGGGCCTCAATAGGAACCTACACCTTC	TRBJ1-2	TRBV5-4	.	.
CSVGGQMNTEAFF	TGCAGCGTTGGAGGACAGATGAACACTGAAGCTTTCTTT	TRBJ1-1	TRBV29-1	.	.
CASSLRSAYEQYF	TGTGCCAGCAGCTTACGTAGCGCCTACGAGCAGTACTTC	TRBJ2-7	TRBV11-3	.	.
CASSIVWASGNTIYF	TGTGCCAGTAGTATCGTCTGGGCCTCTGGAAACACCATATATTTT	TRBJ1-3	TRBV19	.	.
CASSSPGHRVNEKLFF	TGTGCCAGCAGCTCTCCGGGACATAGGGTTAATGAAAAACTGTTTTTT	TRBJ1-4	TRBV7-3	.	.
CASSLVLGAADTQYF	TGTGCCAGCAGCTTAGTTTTGGGAGCCGCAGATACGCAGTATTTT	TRBJ2-3	TRBV7-9	.	once
CASSPFAQGGTEAFF	TGTGCCAGCTCACCTTTCGCCCAGGGTGGAACTGAAGCTTTCTTT	TRBJ1-1	TRBV18	.	once
CASTLDRGAWQPQHF	TGTGCCAGTACCCTGGACAGAGGAGCATGGCAGCCCCAGCATTTT	TRBJ1-5	TRBV19	.	.
CASSSLGQGARNEQFF	TGTGCCAGCAGCTCACTCGGACAGGGGGCGCGAAATGAGCAGTTCTTC	TRBJ2-1	TRBV27	TRBD1	.
CASSRDRGETQYF	TGTGCCAGCAGCCGAGACCGGGGAGAGACCCAGTACTTC	TRBJ2-5	TRBV11-1	.	.
CASSNLGQGNSPLHF	TGTGCCAGTAGCAACCTGGGACAGGGTAATTCACCCCTCCACTTT	TRBJ1-6	TRBV19	TRBD1	once
CASSYRGLGELFF	TGTGCCAGCAGTTACAGGGGGCTGGGGGAGCTGTTTTTT	TRBJ2-2	TRBV6-5	TRBD1	.
CASRASGRTDTQYF	TGTGCCAGCCGGGCTAGCGGACGTACAGATACGCAGTATTTT	TRBJ2-3	TRBV6-5	TRBD2	.
CASSLSGAADTQYF	TGCGCCAGCAGCTTGAGCGGGGCGGCAGATACGCAGTATTTT	TRBJ2-3	TRBV5-1	TRBD2	.
CASSSGTGRDQPQHF	TGTGCCAGCAGCTCCGGGACAGGGCGGGATCAGCCCCAGCATTTT	TRBJ1-5	TRBV9	TRBD1	.
CASSSQIGHRGQGISYEQYF	TGTGCCAGCAGTTCCCAGATCGGCCATCGGGGACAGGGGATTTCCTACGAGCAGTACTTC	TRBJ2-7	TRBV28	TRBD1	.
CASSTRLAGGEEQYF	TGTGCCAGCAGCACGCGACTAGCGGGAGGGGAGGAGCAGTACTTC	TRBJ2-7	TRBV11-2	TRBD2	.
CASSFPGRGNSPLHF	TGTGCCAGCAGCTTTCCGGGTCGTGGTAATTCACCCCTCCACTTT	TRBJ1-6	TRBV5-4	.	.
CASSVLTGQGVYGYTF	TGCGCCAGCAGTGTTCTCACGGGACAGGGAGTTTATGGCTACACCTTC	TRBJ1-2	TRBV10-1	TRBD1	.
CSASMTTGVNQPQHF	TGCAGTGCTAGTATGACAACCGGGGTTAATCAGCCCCAGCATTTT	TRBJ1-5	TRBV20-1	.	.
CASRTGGVGDYGYTF	TGTGCCAGCCGTACCGGGGGAGTCGGTGACTATGGCTACACCTTC	TRBJ1-2	TRBV28	.	.
CASSVGSPLGAFF	TGTGCCAGCAGTGTGGGCAGCCCTCTCGGAGCTTTCTTT	TRBJ1-1	TRBV25-1	.	few